This T cell receptor (beta chain) was captured by sequencing in a study of patients and donors after allogeneic stem cell transplantation. The CDR3 loop spans 18 amino acids. Germline assignment: CDR1 SEHNR and CDR2 FQNEAQ (reference sequence). Trimming removed 1 base from V and 6 bases from J; junction bases left unmatched: 10. TCRdb re-called the RT-PCR reads through MiXCR, storing one row per CDR3 protein. The sample carries approximately 11,000 distinct CDR3 sequences, 22% recorded once. The sequence was obtained from a human donor who was either an allogeneic HSCT recipient or a stem cell or donor lymphocyte infusion donor (not recorded which). It is not recorded whose cells these are; they may come from a transplant donor. The sample consisted of blood, either unsorted or a sorted T cell fraction (not recorded which). This chain connects TRBV7-9 to TRBJ1-5; 12 bases fit TRBD1. CDR3 nucleotide sequence: TGTGCCAGCAGCTTAGAAGGGGACAGGGGGCGATTTCGTCAGCCCCAGCATTTT. It codes for CASSLEGDRGRFRQPQHF.